The 27 T cell receptor beta chains below come from one sample, sequenced in a study of cytomegalovirus exposure and HLA in healthy donors (dated by TCRdb to about 2017). Receptor libraries were prepared by the immunoSEQ multiplex PCR assay. TCRdb provides this immuneACCESS table in a form limited to in-frame rearrangements. Some clones are lacking; in checked studies, under half of them reflect an unresolved V gene, and why the rest are absent is not known. The sample data list 250,000 or so clones, and 90% of these were observed just once. Jointly, the top ten make up under 0.45% of the sample. Sequenced material: PBMCs. These receptors originate from a woman aged 18-29 years in good health and CMV-seronegative.

The chain is built from TRBV4-1 and TRBJ2-7; the match to TRBD1 covers 9 bases. This CDR3 has 15 residues. The germline V gene encodes CDR1 MGHRA and CDR2 YSYEKL. Trimming cost V 3 bases and J 3 bases; bases outside gene matches: 6. The CDR3 spells CASSQPGQGFYEQYV. Written as DNA, the CDR3 is TGCGCCAGCAGCCAGCCAGGACAGGGGTTCTACGAGCAGTACGTC.

Of note for this clone: At one boundary the junction diverges from the germline segment, which might be a read error. The V call is TRBV19, the J call TRBJ2-2; D might be TRBD2 (5 bases). The CDR3 contains 13 residues. CDR1 and CDR2 from the germline V gene are LNHDA and SQIVND (reference sequence). The CDR3 is CSSGSWNTGELFF. The CDR3 coding sequence is TGCTCTAGTGGGAGCTGGAACACCGGGGAGCTGTTTTTT.

This rearrangement joins TRBV28 to TRBJ2-7; 7 nucleotides match TRBD1. After removal of 5 bases from V and 0 bases from J, the junction contained 4 bases not matched to a gene. The CDR3 covers 14 residues. CDR1 is MDHEN, CDR2 SYDVKM, per germline. The CDR3 sequence is CASSSRGSSYEQYV. DNA for the CDR3: TGTGCCAGCAGTAGCAGGGGGAGCTCCTACGAGCAGTACGTC.

This chain connects TRBV7-8 to TRBJ2-1, with 12 bases lining up with TRBD2. Per germline, CDR1 SGHVS and CDR2 FQNEAQ. The CDR3 has 17 residues. Losses at the gene ends were 6 bases for V and 3 bases for J; bases not matched to a gene: 9. This CDR3 reads CASRSQPGLAGYNEQFF. The CDR3 DNA is TGTGCCAGCAGATCGCAACCGGGACTAGCGGGCTACAATGAGCAGTTCTTC. Full variable domain (missing parts from reference TRBV7-8 and TRBJ2-1): GAGVSQSPRYKVAKRGQDVALRCDPISGHVSLFWYQQALGQGPEFLTYFQNEAQLDKSGLPSDRFFAERPEGSVSTLKIQRTQQEDSAVYLCASRSQPGLAGYNEQFFGPGTRLTVL.

This clone was recorded only once. The genes are TRBV2 and TRBJ2-5; possible D gene TRBD2, 6 bases. Germline CDR1 SNHLY, CDR2 FYNNEI. This CDR3 contains 13 residues. V was clipped by 8 bases and J by 5 bases, with 15 bases between them. The CDR3 reads CASGAGAGETQYF. The CDR3 nucleotides are TGTGCCAGCGGGGCAGGTGCGGGGGAGACCCAGTACTTC. Full variable domain (outside the CDR3, taken from reference TRBV2 and TRBJ2-5): EPEVTQTPSHQVTQMGQEVILRCVPISNHLYFYWYRQILGQKVEFLVSFYNNEISEKSEIFDDQFSVERPDGSNFTLKIRSTKLEDSAMYFCASGAGAGETQYFGPGTRLLVL.

This chain uses TRBV7-9 with TRBJ1-1; TRBD1 is a possible D gene (5 bases). Trimming left V 3 bases short and J 1 base short, with 9 bases between. The CDR3 loop spans 14 amino acids. Germline V lookup: CDR1 SEHNR, CDR2 FQNEAQ (reference sequence). The CDR3 DNA is TGTGCCAGCAGCTTGACTCAGGGGAACACTGAAGCTTTCTTT. This sequence encodes CASSLTQGNTEAFF.

The chain joins TRBV2 to TRBJ2-7; 7 bases line up with TRBD2. Per germline, CDR1 SNHLY and CDR2 FYNNEI. V was pared by 3 bases and J by 0 bases, with 2 bases of the junction left unmatched. The CDR3 covers 14 residues. The chain's CDR3 is CASSDAGDSYEQYF. Written as DNA, the CDR3 is TGTGCCAGCAGTGATGCGGGGGACTCCTACGAGCAGTACTTC.

This rearrangement joins TRBV5-1 to TRBJ2-2; possibly TRBD2 for D (6 bases). This CDR3 spans 15 amino acids. Germline V gene data show CDR1 as SGHRS and CDR2 as YFSETQ. V lost 6 bases to trimming and J lost 2 bases, with 14 bases between them. The DNA for the CDR3 is TGCGCCAGCACCTATGCCGGGGGAAACACCGGGGAGCTGTTTTTT. Amino acids: CASTYAGGNTGELFF.

This chain connects TRBV5-5 to TRBJ1-2, with D possibly TRBD1 on 5 matching bases. Germline-derived CDR1 and CDR2 are SGHKS and YYEKEE (reference sequence). The V and J ends lost 4 bases and 2 bases respectively, with 12 bases between them. This CDR3 contains 14 residues. The CDR3 sequence: CASSPPGRNYGYTF. Written as DNA, the CDR3 is TGTGCCAGCAGCCCGCCAGGGAGGAACTATGGCTACACCTTC. Supplemented by reference TRBV5-5 and TRBJ1-2, the full variable domain reads DAGVTQSPTHLIKTRGQQVTLRCSPISGHKSVSWYQQVLGQGPQFIFQYYEKEERGRGNFPDRFSARQFPNYSSELNVNALLLGDSALYLCASSPPGRNYGYTFGSGTRLTVV.

J is TRBJ2-1 and V is TRBV9; 14 bases map to TRBD2. The CDR3 runs 19 residues. V lost 0 bases, J lost 9 bases, and 14 bases stayed unmatched. Germline CDR1 reads SGDLS; CDR2 reads YYNGEE. In nucleotides, the CDR3 is TGTGCCAGCAGCGTAGGAGGACTAGCGGGGGGCAATAGACAAAGTGAGCAGTTCTTC. As protein: CASSVGGLAGGNRQSEQFF. The complete variable domain, with remaining parts taken from reference TRBV9 and TRBJ2-1, reads DSGVTQTPKHLITATGQRVTLRCSPRSGDLSVYWYQQSLDQGLQFLIQYYNGEERAKGNILERFSAQQFPDLHSELNLSSLELGDSALYFCASSVGGLAGGNRQSEQFFGPGTRLTVL.

The chain's CDR3 is CASSERGHETQYF. The CDR3 region has the DNA TGTGCCAGCAGCGAAAGGGGGCATGAGACCCAGTACTTC. The chain couples TRBV9 to TRBJ2-5; TRBD1 matches 7 bases. The V gene end was trimmed by 3 bases and the J gene end by 5 bases; junction bases not matched to a gene: 4. This CDR3 is 13 amino acids long. The germline V gene encodes CDR1 SGDLS and CDR2 YYNGEE.

The CDR3 DNA follows: TGTGCCAGCAGCTTCGGTCAGGGGACGAACACTGAAGCTTTCTTT. Translated: CASSFGQGTNTEAFF. The rearrangement joins TRBV7-9 to TRBJ1-1, with D possibly TRBD1 on 6 matching bases. The germline CDR1 and CDR2 sequences are SEHNR and FQNEAQ (reference sequence). Trimming shortened V by 3 bases and J by 1 base, and 12 bases separated the two germline ends. The CDR3 extends over 15 amino acids.

A few counts support this clone. The chain couples TRBV27 to TRBJ2-7, with TRBD2 as a possible D gene (5 bases). Looked up from germline, CDR1 is MNHEY and CDR2 is SMNVEV (reference sequence). CDR3 length equals 13 residues. Deletions cut 3 bases from V and 9 bases from J, with 15 bases between. The CDR3 nucleotides read TGTGCCAGCAGTTTCCGGGCGGGTCTAGGGCAGTACTTC. It translates to CASSFRAGLGQYF.

The CDR3 coding sequence is TGTGCCAGCAGTTTATGGTCAGGGTCCTACGAGCAGTACTTC. As protein: CASSLWSGSYEQYF. The J gene is TRBJ2-7, the V gene TRBV28, with TRBD1 as a possible D gene (5 bases). This CDR3 spans 14 amino acids. Germline V gives CDR1 MDHEN, CDR2 SYDVKM. V was clipped by 0 bases and J by 1 base, with 7 bases between them. Filled out from reference TRBV28 and TRBJ2-7, the complete variable domain reads DVKVTQSSRYLVKRTGEKVFLECVQDMDHENMFWYRQDPGLGLRLIYFSYDVKMKEKGDIPEGYSVSREKKERFSLILESASTNQTSMYLCASSLWSGSYEQYFGPGTRLTVT.

This clone occurred once. V and J are TRBV5-1 and TRBJ2-2; 9 bases are shared with TRBD1. Per germline, CDR1 SGHRS and CDR2 YFSETQ. After removal of 4 bases from V and 1 base from J, the junction contained 5 bases not matched to a gene. The CDR3 totals 16 residues. In DNA form, the CDR3 reads TGCGCCAGCAGCCCGGACAGGGGACTGAACACCGGGGAGCTGTTTTTT. Protein product: CASSPDRGLNTGELFF.

This chain joins TRBV11-2 and TRBJ2-7; perhaps TRBD1 as D (5 bases). V was trimmed by 5 bases and J by 1 base, leaving 9 bases between them. Germline CDR1 and CDR2: SGHAT and FQNNGV. The CDR3 contains 13 residues. The CDR3 region is CASSLYRSYEQYV. The CDR3 DNA follows: TGTGCCAGCAGCCTATACAGGTCCTACGAGCAGTACGTC.

CDR3 in DNA: TGTGCCAGTAGTATAGGAGGTTTTGAGTTCTTC. Its protein is CASSIGGFEFF. V gene TRBV19 combines with J gene TRBJ2-1; D unclear. CDR3 length: 11 residues. V lost 1 base and J lost 14, with 9 bases in between. The germline CDR1 and CDR2 sequences are LNHDA and SQIVND (reference sequence).

The rearrangement uses TRBV5-4 and TRBJ2-2, with a weak D call TRBD2 (7 bases). Trimming cost V 0 bases and J 4 bases, with 13 bases left between them. The CDR3 extends over 16 amino acids. Germline V CDR1 and CDR2: SGHNT, YYREEE (reference sequence). The CDR3, as DNA: TGTGCCAGCAGCTTGGTCGGGGGGCATGGCACCGGGGAGCTGTTTTTT. Translation: CASSLVGGHGTGELFF.

The chain employs TRBV7-9 and TRBJ1-1; tentative D call: TRBD1 (6 bases). Trimming took off 5 bases at V and 1 base at J, with 17 bases between the two ends. The CDR3 length is 16 residues. In germline, CDR1 is SEHNR, CDR2 FQNEAQ (reference sequence). In DNA, the CDR3 is TGTGCCAGCAGCGGCTTTAGAGGGGGTCCGAACACTGAAGCTTTCTTT. It codes for CASSGFRGGPNTEAFF.

This clone came up a few times. This sequence joins TRBV2 and TRBJ1-2; 9 nucleotides line up with TRBD1. The CDR3 covers 15 residues. Germline assignment: CDR1 SNHLY and CDR2 FYNNEI. The J segment lost 5 bases and the V segment lost 6 bases, leaving 10 bases of the junction unmatched. The CDR3 is CASRKGQGWGYGYTF. The CDR3 DNA reads as TGTGCCAGCAGGAAAGGACAGGGGTGGGGATATGGCTACACCTTC.

A single count supports this clone. The V and J genes are TRBV28 and TRBJ1-2; no firm D call. This CDR3 has 11 amino acids. Germline V gene lookup returns CDR1 MDHEN and CDR2 SYDVKM. Trimming removed 6 bases from V and 5 bases from J, with 7 bases in between. The CDR3 loop reads CASSSLYGYTF. CDR3 nucleotide sequence: TGTGCCAGCAGCTCACTATATGGCTACACCTTC.

This chain connects TRBV6-1 to TRBJ2-3, with TRBD2 identical over 9 bases. The CDR3 has 13 residues. The V gene end was trimmed by 7 bases and the J gene end by 4 bases; junction bases not matched to a gene: 3. CDR1 and CDR2 from the germline V gene are MNHNS and SASEGT. The CDR3 bases are TGTGCCAGCACGACTAGCGGCGCAGATACGCAGTATTTT. Its protein product is CASTTSGADTQYF.

This clone has a handful of counts. The chain links TRBV6-5 to TRBJ1-6; no firm D call. The ends were cut back, 4 bases at V and 10 bases at J, with 8 bases in the middle. This CDR3 has 12 amino acids. The germline gives CDR1 MNHEY, CDR2 SVGAGI. The CDR3 DNA sequence: TGTGCCAGCAGTTCGAGTTGGTCACCCCTCCACTTT. It specifies CASSSSWSPLHF.

The V call is TRBV10-3, the J call TRBJ2-2, with 7 bases aligning to TRBD1. Germline CDR1 ENHRY, CDR2 SYGVKD. V was pared by 3 bases and J by 1 base, with 5 bases of the junction left unmatched. The CDR3 extends over 16 amino acids. CDR3 bases: TGTGCCATCAGTGATTCCGGGACAGTGAACACCGGGGAGCTGTTTTTT. This translates into CAISDSGTVNTGELFF.

The gene calls are TRBV21-1 and TRBJ1-6; the table's D gene call, TRBD1, was not cross checked with the DNA. TRBV21-1 is a pseudogene locus. This CDR3 has 17 residues. DNA of the CDR3: TGTGCCACTTTTTATCGAGACAGGGAGTGGTGTTGCTCACCCCTCCACTTT. Translated, it gives CATFYRDREWCCSPLHF.

For this clone: This CDR3 is also generated by other DNA sequences in the sample. The genes are TRBV6-1 and TRBJ1-2; 7 bases are shared with TRBD1. The trim removed 3 bases at V and 2 bases at J, leaving 0 bases unmatched. Germline CDR1 is MNHNS and CDR2 is SASEGT. The CDR3 sequence is 13 residues long. The CDR3 loop is CASSETGNYGYTF. The CDR3 DNA reads TGTGCCAGCAGTGAGACAGGGAACTATGGCTACACCTTC.

The J gene is TRBJ2-4, the V gene TRBV2; TRBD2 matches at 9 bases. V shed 3 bases and J 11 bases; nucleotides not matched to a gene: 8. CDR1 and CDR2 from the germline V gene are SNHLY and FYNNEI. CDR3 length equals 14 residues. CDR3 nucleotide sequence: TGTGCCAGCAGTGAGTCTAGCGGGGCTCCCGTTCAGTACTTC. This encodes CASSESSGAPVQYF.